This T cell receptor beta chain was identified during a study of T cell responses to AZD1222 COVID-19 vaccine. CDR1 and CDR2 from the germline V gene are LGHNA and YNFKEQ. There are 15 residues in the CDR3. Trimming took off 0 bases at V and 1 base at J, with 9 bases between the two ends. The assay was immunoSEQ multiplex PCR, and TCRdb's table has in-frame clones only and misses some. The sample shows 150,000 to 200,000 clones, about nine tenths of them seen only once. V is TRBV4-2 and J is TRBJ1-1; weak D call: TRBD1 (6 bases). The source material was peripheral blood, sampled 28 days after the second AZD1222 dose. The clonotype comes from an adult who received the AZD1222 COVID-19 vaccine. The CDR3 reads CASSQDRGGNTEAFF. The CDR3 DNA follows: TGTGCCAGCAGCCAAGACAGGGGTGGGAACACTGAAGCTTTCTTT.